This section outlines one TCR beta chain sequence together with its context. Its antigen is still unknown. The patients all showed relapse after autologous stem cell transplantation, while their brentuximab vedotin exposure varied. The CDR3 covers 13 residues. V was cut by 6 bases and J by 6 bases, with 15 bases left in between. Germline CDR1 reads SEHNR; CDR2 reads FQNEAQ (reference sequence). This sample was included in a study of PD-1 blockade in classical Hodgkin lymphoma. Study-wide results and limits: The CD4+ diversity rise by C4D1 was clearest in complete responders.

The protocol was immunoSEQ multiplex PCR, while the TCRdb copy is restricted to in-frame clones and leaves out a portion. Of just over 25,000 clones in the sample, more than 75% are singletons; the top ten hold around 2.5%. This rearrangement joins TRBV7-9 to TRBJ2-7; TRBD1 might be the D (5 bases). This TCR was recovered from a human donor with classical Hodgkin lymphoma. This material consisted of peripheral blood mononuclear cells (PBMCs), taken at baseline. In DNA form, the CDR3 reads TGTGCCAGCAGGACCCAACAGGTTGGCGAGCAGTACTTC. The encoded protein is CASRTQQVGEQYF.